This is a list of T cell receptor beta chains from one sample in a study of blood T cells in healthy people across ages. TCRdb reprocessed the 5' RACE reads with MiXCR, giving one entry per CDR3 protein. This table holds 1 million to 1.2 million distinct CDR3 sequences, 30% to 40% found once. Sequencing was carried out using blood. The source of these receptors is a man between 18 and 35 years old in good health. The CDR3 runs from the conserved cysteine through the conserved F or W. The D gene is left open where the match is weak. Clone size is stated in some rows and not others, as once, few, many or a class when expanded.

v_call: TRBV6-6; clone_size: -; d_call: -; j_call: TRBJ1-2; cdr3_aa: CAGTYGAEGANYGYTF; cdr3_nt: TGTGCCGGCACTTACGGGGCAGAGGGGGCTAACTATGGCTACACCTTC
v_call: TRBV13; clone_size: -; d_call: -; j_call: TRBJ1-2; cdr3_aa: CASSLGVSYYGYTF; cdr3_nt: TGTGCCAGCAGCTTAGGGGTCAGTTACTATGGCTACACCTTC
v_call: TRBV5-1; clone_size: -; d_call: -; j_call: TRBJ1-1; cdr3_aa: CASSATGTENTEAFF; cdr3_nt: TGCGCCAGCAGCGCAACCGGGACGGAGAACACTGAAGCTTTCTTT
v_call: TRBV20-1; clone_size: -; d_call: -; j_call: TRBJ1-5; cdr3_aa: CSARWDTSNQPQHF; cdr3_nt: TGCAGTGCTAGATGGGACACTAGCAATCAGCCCCAGCATTTT
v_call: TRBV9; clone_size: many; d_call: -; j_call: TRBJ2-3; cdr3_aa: CASSVRDNTDTQYF; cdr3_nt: TGTGCCAGCAGCGTCCGAGATAACACAGATACGCAGTATTTT
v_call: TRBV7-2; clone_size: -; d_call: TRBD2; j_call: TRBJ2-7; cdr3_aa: CASSPTTSGYEQYF; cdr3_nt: TGTGCCAGCAGCCCCACGACTAGCGGGTACGAGCAGTACTTC
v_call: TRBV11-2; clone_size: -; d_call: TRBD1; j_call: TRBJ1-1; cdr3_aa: CASSPIIMGQGGSRPDNTEAFF; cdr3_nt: TGTGCCAGCAGCCCGATCATTATGGGACAGGGGGGCTCTCGACCCGATAACACTGAAGCTTTCTTT
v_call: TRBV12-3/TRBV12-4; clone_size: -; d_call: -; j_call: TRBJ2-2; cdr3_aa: CASSLGEGYTGELFF; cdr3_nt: TGTGCCAGCAGTTTAGGTGAAGGGTACACCGGGGAGCTGTTTTTT
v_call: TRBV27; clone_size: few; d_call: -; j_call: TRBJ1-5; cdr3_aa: CASSGGLDITPQHF; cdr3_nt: TGTGCCAGCAGTGGGGGGCTGGACATCACTCCCCAGCATTTT
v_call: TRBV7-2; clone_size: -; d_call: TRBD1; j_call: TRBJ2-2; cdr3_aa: CASSRQGINTGELFF; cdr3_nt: TGTGCCAGTAGCAGACAGGGTATAAACACCGGGGAGCTGTTTTTT
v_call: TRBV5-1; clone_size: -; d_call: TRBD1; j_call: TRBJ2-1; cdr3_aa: CASSRNRDSNEQFF; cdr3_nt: TGCGCCAGCAGCAGAAACCGGGACAGCAATGAGCAGTTCTTC
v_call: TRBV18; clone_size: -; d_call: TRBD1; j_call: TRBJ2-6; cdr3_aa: CASSPNTGVSGANVLTF; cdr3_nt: TGTGCCAGCTCACCCAATACAGGGGTCTCTGGGGCCAACGTCCTGACTTTC
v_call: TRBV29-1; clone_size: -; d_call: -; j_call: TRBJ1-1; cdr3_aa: CSVETHQGLTTEAFF; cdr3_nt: TGCAGCGTGGAGACTCATCAGGGATTGACCACTGAAGCTTTCTTT
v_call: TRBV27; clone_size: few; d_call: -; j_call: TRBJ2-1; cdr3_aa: CASSDIREQFF; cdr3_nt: TGTGCCAGCAGTGACATCCGTGAGCAGTTCTTC
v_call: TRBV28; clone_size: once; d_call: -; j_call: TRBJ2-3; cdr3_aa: CASSKGAGEGKQYF; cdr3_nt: TGTGCCAGCAGTAAAGGGGCAGGGGAGGGGAAGCAGTATTTT
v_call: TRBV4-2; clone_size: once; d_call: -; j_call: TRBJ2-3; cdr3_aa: CASSQEFGMGTDTQYF; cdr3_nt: TGTGCCAGCAGCCAAGAGTTCGGGATGGGCACAGATACGCAGTATTTT
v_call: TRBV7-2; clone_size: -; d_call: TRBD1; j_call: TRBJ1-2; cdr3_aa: CASSLLSGQGDYGYTF; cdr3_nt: TGTGCCAGCAGCTTACTGTCGGGACAGGGTGACTATGGCTACACCTTC
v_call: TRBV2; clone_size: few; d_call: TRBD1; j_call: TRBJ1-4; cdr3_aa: CASRDRGTNEKLFF; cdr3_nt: TGTGCCAGCAGGGACAGGGGAACTAATGAAAAACTGTTTTTT
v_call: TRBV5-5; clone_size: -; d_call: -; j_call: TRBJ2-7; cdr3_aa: CASNLRPQYSYEQYF; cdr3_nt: TGTGCCAGCAACTTGCGCCCACAGTACTCCTACGAGCAGTACTTC
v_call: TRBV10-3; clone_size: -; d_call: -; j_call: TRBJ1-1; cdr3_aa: CAISEGGVGPKAFF; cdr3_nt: TGTGCCATCAGTGAGGGTGGAGTGGGACCCAAGGCTTTCTTT
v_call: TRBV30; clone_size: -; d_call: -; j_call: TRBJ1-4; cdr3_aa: CAWTGAEKLFF; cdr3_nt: TGTGCCTGGACCGGTGCGGAAAAACTGTTTTTT
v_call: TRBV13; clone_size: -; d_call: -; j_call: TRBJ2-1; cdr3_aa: CASSYNRDFSNGEQFF; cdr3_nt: TGTGCCAGCAGCTACAACCGGGACTTTTCTAACGGTGAGCAGTTCTTC
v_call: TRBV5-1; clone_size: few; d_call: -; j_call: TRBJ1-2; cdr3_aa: CASSPYRKRDYGYTF; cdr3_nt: TGCGCCAGCAGCCCTTACAGGAAGAGAGACTATGGCTACACCTTC
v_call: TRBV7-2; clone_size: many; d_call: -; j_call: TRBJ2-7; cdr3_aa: CASSLAGPSSYEQYF; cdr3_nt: TGTGCCAGCAGCTTAGCCGGACCCAGCTCCTACGAGCAGTACTTC
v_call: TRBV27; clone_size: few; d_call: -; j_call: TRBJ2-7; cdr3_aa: CAGSFGTSYEQYF; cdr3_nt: TGTGCCGGCAGTTTCGGCACTTCCTACGAGCAGTACTTC
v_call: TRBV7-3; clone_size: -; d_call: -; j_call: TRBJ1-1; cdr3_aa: CASSYHLRVRACTEAFF; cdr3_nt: TGTGCCAGCAGCTACCACCTTCGGGTCAGGGCGTGCACTGAAGCTTTCTTT
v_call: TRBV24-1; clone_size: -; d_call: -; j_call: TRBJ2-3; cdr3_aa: CATSDLQGRRATDTQYF; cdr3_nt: TGTGCCACCAGTGATTTGCAGGGTAGACGAGCCACAGATACGCAGTATTTT
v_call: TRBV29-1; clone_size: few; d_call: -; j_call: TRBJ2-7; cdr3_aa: CSVAGGGGRNEQYF; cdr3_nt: TGCAGCGTTGCCGGGGGAGGGGGCCGCAATGAGCAGTACTTC
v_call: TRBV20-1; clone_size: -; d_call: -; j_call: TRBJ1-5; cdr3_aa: CSAKAWDQPQHF; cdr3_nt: TGCAGTGCTAAGGCCTGGGATCAGCCCCAGCATTTT
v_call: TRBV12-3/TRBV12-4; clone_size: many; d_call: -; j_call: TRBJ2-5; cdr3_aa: CASSSRQTQETQYF; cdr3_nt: TGTGCCAGCAGTTCCCGACAGACACAAGAGACCCAGTACTTC
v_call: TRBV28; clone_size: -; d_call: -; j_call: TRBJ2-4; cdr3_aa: CASSSPSGVAKNIQYF; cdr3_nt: TGTGCCAGCAGTTCCCCCAGTGGGGTAGCCAAAAACATTCAGTACTTC
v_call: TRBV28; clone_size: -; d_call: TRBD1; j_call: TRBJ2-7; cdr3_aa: CASSFTGTGSYNEQYF; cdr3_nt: TGTGCCAGCAGTTTCACCGGGACAGGGTCCTACAATGAGCAGTACTTC
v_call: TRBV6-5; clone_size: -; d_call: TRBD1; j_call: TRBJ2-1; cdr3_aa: CASSYSMPLQGPTNEQFF; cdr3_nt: TGTGCCAGCAGTTACTCGATGCCCCTACAGGGGCCAACCAATGAGCAGTTCTTC
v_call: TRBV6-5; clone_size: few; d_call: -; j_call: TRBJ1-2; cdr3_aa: CAASGPNYGYTF; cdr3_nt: TGTGCCGCGTCGGGACCGAACTATGGCTACACCTTC
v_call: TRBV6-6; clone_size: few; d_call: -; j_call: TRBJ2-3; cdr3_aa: CASSGPSTDTQYF; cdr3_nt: TGTGCCAGCAGTGGACCCAGCACAGATACGCAGTATTTT
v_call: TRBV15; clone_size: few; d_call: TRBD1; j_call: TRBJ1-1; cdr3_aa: CATSRDAQGEAEAFF; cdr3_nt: TGTGCCACCAGCAGAGATGCACAGGGGGAGGCTGAAGCTTTCTTT
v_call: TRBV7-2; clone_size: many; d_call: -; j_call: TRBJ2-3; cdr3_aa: CASSLSTSTDTQYF; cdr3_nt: TGTGCCAGCAGCTTATCCACTAGCACAGATACGCAGTATTTT
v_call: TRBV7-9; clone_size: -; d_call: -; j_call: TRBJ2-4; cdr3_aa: CASSPWTDLNIQYF; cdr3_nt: TGTGCCAGCAGCCCCTGGACAGATCTAAACATTCAGTACTTC
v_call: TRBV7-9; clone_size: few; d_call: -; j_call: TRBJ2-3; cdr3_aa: CASRTTGIRRIRTDTQYF; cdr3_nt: TGTGCCAGCAGAACTACAGGGATTCGCAGGATTCGCACAGATACGCAGTATTTT
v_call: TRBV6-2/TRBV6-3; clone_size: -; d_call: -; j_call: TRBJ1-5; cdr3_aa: CASSYKPQFPHF; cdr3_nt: TGTGCCAGCAGTTACAAGCCACAGTTCCCGCATTTT